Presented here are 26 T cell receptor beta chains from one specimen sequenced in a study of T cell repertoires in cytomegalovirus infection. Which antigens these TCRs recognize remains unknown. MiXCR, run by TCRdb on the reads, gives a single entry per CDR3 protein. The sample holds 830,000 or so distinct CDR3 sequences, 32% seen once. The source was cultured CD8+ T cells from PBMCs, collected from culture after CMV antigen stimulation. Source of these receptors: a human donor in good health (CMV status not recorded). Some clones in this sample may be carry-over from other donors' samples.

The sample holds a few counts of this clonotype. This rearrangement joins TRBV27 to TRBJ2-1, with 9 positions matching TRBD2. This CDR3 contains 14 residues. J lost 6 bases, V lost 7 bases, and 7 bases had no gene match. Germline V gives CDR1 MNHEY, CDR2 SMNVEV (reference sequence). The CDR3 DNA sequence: TGTGCCAGCATCAGACTAGCGGCCCTCAATGAGCAGTTCTTC. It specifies CASIRLAALNEQFF.

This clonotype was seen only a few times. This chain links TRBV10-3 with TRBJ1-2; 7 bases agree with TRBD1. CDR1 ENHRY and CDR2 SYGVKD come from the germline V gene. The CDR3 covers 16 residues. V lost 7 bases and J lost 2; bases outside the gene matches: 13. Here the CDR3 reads CAIKFPRAGGNYGYTF. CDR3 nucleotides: TGTGCCATCAAATTCCCTAGGGCAGGGGGAAACTATGGCTACACCTTC.

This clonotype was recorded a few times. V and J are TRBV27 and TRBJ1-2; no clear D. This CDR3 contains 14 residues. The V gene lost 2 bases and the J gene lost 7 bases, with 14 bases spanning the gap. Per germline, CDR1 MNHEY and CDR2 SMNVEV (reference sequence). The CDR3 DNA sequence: TGTGCCAGCAGTTTAAGTGGGGATTGGGGTGGCTACACCTTC. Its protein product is CASSLSGDWGGYTF.

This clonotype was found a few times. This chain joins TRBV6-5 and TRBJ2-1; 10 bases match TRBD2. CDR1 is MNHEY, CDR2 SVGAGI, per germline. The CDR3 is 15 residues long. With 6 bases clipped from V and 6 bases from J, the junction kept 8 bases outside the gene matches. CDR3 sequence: CASRRSGGAFNEQFF. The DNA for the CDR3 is TGTGCCAGCAGGAGAAGCGGGGGGGCTTTCAATGAGCAGTTCTTC.

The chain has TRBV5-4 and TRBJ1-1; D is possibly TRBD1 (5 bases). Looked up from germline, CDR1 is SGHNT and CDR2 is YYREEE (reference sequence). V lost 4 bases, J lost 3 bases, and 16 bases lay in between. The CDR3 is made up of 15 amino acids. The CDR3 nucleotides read TGTGCCAGCAGCCGCCCGGGGGAATCGTACACTGAAGCTTTCTTT. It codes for CASSRPGESYTEAFF. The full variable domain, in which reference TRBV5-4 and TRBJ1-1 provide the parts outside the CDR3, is ETGVTQSPTHLIKTRGQQVTLRCSSQSGHNTVSWYQQALGQGPQFIFQYYREEENGRGNFPPRFSGLQFPNYSSELNVNALELDDSALYLCASSRPGESYTEAFFGQGTRLTVV.

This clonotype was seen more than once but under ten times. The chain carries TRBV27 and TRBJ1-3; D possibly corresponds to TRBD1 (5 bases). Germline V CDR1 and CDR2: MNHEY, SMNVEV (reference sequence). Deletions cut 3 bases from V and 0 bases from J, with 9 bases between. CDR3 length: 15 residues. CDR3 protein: CASSLTAYSGNTIYF. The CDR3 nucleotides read TGTGCCAGCAGTTTGACAGCTTACTCTGGAAACACCATATATTTT.

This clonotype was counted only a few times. Written as DNA, the CDR3 is TGCAGCGCGGGGGACAGGGCCTACGAGCAGTACTTC. Its protein is CSAGDRAYEQYF. The chain uses TRBV29-1 and TRBJ2-7; 9 bases match TRBD1. From germline, CDR1 is SQVTM and CDR2 ANQGSEA. The ends lost 7 bases at V and 2 bases at J; junction bases unmatched: 3. This CDR3 comprises 12 residues.

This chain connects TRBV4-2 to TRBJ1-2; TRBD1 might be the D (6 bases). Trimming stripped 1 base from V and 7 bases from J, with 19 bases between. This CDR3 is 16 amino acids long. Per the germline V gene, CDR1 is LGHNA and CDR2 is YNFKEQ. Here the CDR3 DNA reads TGTGCCAGCAGCCAAGGGGCGGGAACAGGGAGCTTTGGCTACACCTTC. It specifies CASSQGAGTGSFGYTF.

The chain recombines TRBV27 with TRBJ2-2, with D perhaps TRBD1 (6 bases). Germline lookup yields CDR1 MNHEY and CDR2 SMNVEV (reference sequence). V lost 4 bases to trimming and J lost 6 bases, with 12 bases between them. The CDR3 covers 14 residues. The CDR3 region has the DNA TGTGCCAGCAGTTGGGGGCGAGAGGCCGGGGAGCTGTTTTTT. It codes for CASSWGREAGELFF.

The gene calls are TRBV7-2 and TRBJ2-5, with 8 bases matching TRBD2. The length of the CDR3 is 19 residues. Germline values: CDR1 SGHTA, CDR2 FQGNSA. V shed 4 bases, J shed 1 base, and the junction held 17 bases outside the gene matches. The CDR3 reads CASSSRTSLYALFQETQYF. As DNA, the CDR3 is TGTGCCAGCAGCTCCAGGACTAGCCTTTATGCCCTTTTCCAAGAGACCCAGTACTTC.

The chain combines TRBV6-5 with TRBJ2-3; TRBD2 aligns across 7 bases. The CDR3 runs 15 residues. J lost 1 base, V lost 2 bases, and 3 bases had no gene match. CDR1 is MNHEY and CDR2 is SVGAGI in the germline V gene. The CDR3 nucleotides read TGTGCCAGCAGTTACCTAGCGGAGGGCACAGATACGCAGTATTTT. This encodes CASSYLAEGTDTQYF.

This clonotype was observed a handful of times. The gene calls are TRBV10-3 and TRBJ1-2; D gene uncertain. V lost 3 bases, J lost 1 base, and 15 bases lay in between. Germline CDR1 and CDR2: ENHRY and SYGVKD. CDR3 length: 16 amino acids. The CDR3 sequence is CAISEGAGGYNYGYTF. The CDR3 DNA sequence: TGTGCCATCAGTGAAGGCGCGGGCGGCTATAACTATGGCTACACCTTC.

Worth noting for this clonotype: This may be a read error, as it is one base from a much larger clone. CDR3 bases: TGTGCCAGCAGTTTTTTGACGCTAGCAACTAATGAAAAACTGTTTTTT. Its translation: CASSFLTLATNEKLFF. The V call is TRBV12-3 or TRBV12-4, the J call TRBJ1-4; D remains unclear. The V gene lost 3 bases and the J gene lost 0 bases, with 11 bases spanning the gap. This CDR3 has 16 residues.

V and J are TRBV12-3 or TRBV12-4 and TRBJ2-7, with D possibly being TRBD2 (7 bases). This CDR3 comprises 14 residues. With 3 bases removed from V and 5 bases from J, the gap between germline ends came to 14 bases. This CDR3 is CASSLAGARDEQYF. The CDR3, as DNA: TGTGCCAGCAGTTTGGCGGGGGCGAGGGACGAGCAGTACTTC.

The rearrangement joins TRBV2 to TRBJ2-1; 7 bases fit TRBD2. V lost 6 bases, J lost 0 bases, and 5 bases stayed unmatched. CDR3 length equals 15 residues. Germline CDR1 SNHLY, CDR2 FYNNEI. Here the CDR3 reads CASSVTSASYNEQFF. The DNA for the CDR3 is TGTGCCAGCAGCGTCACTAGCGCCTCCTACAATGAGCAGTTCTTC.

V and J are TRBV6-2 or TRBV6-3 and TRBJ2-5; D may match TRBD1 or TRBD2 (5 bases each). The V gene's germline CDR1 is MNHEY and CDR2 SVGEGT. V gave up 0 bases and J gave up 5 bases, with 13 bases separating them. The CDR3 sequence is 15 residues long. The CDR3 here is CASSYSLGGWETQYF. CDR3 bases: TGTGCCAGCAGTTACTCGCTTGGGGGTTGGGAGACCCAGTACTTC.

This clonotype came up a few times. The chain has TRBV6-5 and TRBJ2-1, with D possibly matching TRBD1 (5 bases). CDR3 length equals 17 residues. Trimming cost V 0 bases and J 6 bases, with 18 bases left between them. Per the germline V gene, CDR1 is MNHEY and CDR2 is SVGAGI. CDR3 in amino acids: CASSYSNYETVSNEQFF. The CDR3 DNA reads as TGTGCCAGCAGTTACTCGAATTACGAGACAGTCAGCAATGAGCAGTTCTTC.

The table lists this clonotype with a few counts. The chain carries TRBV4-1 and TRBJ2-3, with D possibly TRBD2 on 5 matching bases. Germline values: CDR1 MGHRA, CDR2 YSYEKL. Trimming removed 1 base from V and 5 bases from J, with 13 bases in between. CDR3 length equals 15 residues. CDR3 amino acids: CASSQVIQRRDTQYF. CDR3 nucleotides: TGCGCCAGCAGCCAAGTCATACAGCGGCGAGATACGCAGTATTTT.

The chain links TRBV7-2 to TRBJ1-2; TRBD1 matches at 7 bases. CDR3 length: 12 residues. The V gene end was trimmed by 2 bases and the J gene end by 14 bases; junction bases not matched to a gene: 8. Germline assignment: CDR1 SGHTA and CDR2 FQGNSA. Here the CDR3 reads CASSLITGTETF. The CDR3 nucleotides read TGTGCCAGCAGCTTAATCACCGGGACAGAAACCTTC.

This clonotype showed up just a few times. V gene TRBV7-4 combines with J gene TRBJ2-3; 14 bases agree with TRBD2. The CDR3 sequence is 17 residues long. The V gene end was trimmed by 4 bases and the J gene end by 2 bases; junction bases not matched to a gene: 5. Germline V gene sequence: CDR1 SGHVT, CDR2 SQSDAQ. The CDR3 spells CASSSRTSGGPTDTQYF. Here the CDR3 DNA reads TGTGCCAGCAGCTCAAGGACTAGCGGGGGGCCCACAGATACGCAGTATTTT.

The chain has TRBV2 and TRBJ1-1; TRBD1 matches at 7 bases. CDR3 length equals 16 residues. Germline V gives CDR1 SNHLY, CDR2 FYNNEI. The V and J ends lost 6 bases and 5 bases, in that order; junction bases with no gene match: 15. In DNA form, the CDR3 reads TGTGCCAGCAGCCGAGAAGTACAGGGGTTTTGGACTGAAGCTTTCTTT. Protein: CASSREVQGFWTEAFF. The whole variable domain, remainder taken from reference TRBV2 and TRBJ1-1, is EPEVTQTPSHQVTQMGQEVILRCVPISNHLYFYWYRQILGQKVEFLVSFYNNEISEKSEIFDDQFSVERPDGSNFTLKIRSTKLEDSAMYFCASSREVQGFWTEAFFGQGTRLTVV.

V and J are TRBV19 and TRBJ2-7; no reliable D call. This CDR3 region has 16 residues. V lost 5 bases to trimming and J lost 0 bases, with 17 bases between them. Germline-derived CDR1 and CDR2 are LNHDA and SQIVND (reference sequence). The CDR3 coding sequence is TGTGCCAGTAGTCCATACAGCCAGGACCCCTCCTACGAGCAGTACTTC. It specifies CASSPYSQDPSYEQYF.

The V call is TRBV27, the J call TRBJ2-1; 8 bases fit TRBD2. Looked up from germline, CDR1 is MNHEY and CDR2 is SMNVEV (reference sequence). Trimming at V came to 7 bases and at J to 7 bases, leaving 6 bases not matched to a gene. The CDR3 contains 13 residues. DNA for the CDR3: TGTGCCAGCATCGGGGGGGCGACGAATGAGCAGTTCTTC. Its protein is CASIGGATNEQFF.

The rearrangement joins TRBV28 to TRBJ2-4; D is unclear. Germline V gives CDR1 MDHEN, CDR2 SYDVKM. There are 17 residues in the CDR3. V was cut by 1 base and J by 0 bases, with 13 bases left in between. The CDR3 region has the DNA TGTGCCAGCAGTTTATTCTTGATACCACTAGCCAAAAACATTCAGTACTTC. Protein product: CASSLFLIPLAKNIQYF. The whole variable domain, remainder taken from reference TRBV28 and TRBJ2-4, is DVKVTQSSRYLVKRTGEKVFLECVQDMDHENMFWYRQDPGLGLRLIYFSYDVKMKEKGDIPEGYSVSREKKERFSLILESASTNQTSMYLCASSLFLIPLAKNIQYFGAGTRLSVL.

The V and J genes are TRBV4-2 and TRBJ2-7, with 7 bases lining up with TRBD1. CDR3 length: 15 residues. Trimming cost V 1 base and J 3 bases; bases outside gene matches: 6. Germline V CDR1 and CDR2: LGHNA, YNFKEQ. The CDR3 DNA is TGTGCCAGCAGCCAAGGACAGGGCCTTTTCTACGAGCAGTACTTC. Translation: CASSQGQGLFYEQYF.

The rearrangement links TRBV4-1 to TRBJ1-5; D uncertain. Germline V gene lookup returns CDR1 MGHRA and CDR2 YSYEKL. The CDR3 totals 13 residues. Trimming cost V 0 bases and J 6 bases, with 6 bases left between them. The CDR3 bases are TGCGCCAGCAGCCAAGATGAGTCTCAGCCCCAGCATTTT. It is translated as CASSQDESQPQHF.